Included here is one T cell receptor beta chain sequence, with context. 13 Jbeta primers and 60 Vbeta primers were used for the PCR. Profiled with immunoSEQ multiplex PCR; TCRdb holds only in-frame clones, not every one. The table lists nearly 110,000 clones, about 71% of them singletons. The germline V gene encodes CDR1 SGHNT and CDR2 YYREEE (reference sequence). This CDR3 has 12 amino acids. V gave up 0 bases and J gave up 5 bases, with 5 bases separating them. The data stem from a study of cytomegalovirus exposure and HLA in healthy donors. The chain uses TRBV5-4 and TRBJ1-2; D unresolved. The specimen was PBMCs. The TCR was taken from a boy aged 5-17 years in good health and CMV-seronegative. The CDR3 coding sequence is TGTGCCAGCAGCTTGGATAGTTATGGCTACACCTTC. Translating gives CASSLDSYGYTF.